This T cell receptor beta chain is drawn from a study of blood T cell repertoires in COVID-19. Whole-study context: COVID-19 samples collected from the United States, Italy and Spain covered acute and convalescent phases. The analysed material was cDNA or gDNA that came from T cells, B-cell-depleted T cells, or PBMCs.

The data were produced by immunoSEQ multiplex PCR, yet TCRdb's version contains in-frame clones alone and is incomplete. The sample records roughly 29,000 clones, approximately 85% being singletons. Trimming removed 3 bases at V and 8 bases at J, with 6 bases between. CDR3 length equals 11 residues. In germline, CDR1 is MNHNS, CDR2 SASEGT. The rearrangement uses TRBV6-1 and TRBJ2-3; the D is unclear. The source material was peripheral blood. The source is an elderly woman with COVID-19, enrolled during active disease. The chain's CDR3 is CASSESVTQYF. The CDR3 coding sequence is TGTGCCAGCAGTGAGTCAGTTACGCAGTATTTT.